This record covers a single T cell receptor beta chain. This clonotype occurred many times. No antigen is known for it. Per-base qualities were not stored, and no clone one base away is much larger. Hyperthyroidism patients were newly diagnosed, with disease duration under 2 months, and aged 18 to 65 years. Patients with other autoimmune diseases, uncontrolled infections, pregnancy or lactation were excluded from the study. Clinical symptoms, serum thyroxine, TRAb, thyroid ultrasound and orbital computed tomography formed the basis of the diagnosis. Trizol reagent was used to extract the total RNA, and its quality was then checked on an Agilent 2100 Bioanalyzer. TCR beta CDR3 regions were amplified from RNA transcripts for repertoire sequencing. The first round was an RT-PCR using HTBI primers with the Qiagen OneStep RT-PCR kit, and this first round was followed by a second-round multiplex PCR, then size selection and purification. Libraries were sequenced on an Illumina HiSeq2000 using paired-end 100 bp reads. The original methods were these. SOAPnuke was used to process the reads, removing any read that contained adapters or uncalled bases, had a mean Phred below 15, or lacked an exact match to the constant primer or identifier. High-quality paired reads were merged with COPE v1.2.5. Unique nucleotide sequences were defined as clonotypes and aligned to IMGT TRB V, D and J references using MiTCR v1.1. The analysis was limited to V-J combinations with a frequency above 0.0001, which together covered about 99% of repertoires. For each V-J combination, a TCR clonal expansion and chaos score was defined as the ratio of F50 clonal expansion to chaos observed in the TCRdist matrix. Features were reduced by Welch's t-statistics and random forest to approximately 13 V-J combinations, which fed a naive Bayes classifier. The Morisita-Horn index was used to measure how similar the thyroid and blood repertoires were. TCRdb itself trimmed the public reads at Q25 with fastp, ran MiXCR and retained productive beta chains. Duplicate CDR3 protein sequences are folded into a single record with the most common DNA and genes. Here the V and J calls rest on TCRdb's processing, not on the authors' analysis. The sample table shows around 1,200,000 distinct CDR3 sequences, and roughly two fifths are seen once. The top ten constitute roughly 10% of the sample.

These data belong to a study of Graves' ophthalmopathy and Graves' hyperthyroidism (dated by TCRdb to about 2018). Regarding the study in general: Hyperthyroidism was considered stable if no progression to ophthalmopathy occurred within 18 months of follow-up. The study used signatures of the TCR beta repertoire to tell Graves' ophthalmopathy apart from Graves' hyperthyroidism and to predict which patients would progress to ophthalmopathy. In total, over 130 blood samples were TCR-sequenced: fewer than 50 ophthalmopathy, under 85 hyperthyroidism and some 17 hyperthyroidism-to-ophthalmopathy patients. In roughly 6 hyperthyroidism patients, T-cell repertoires of thyroid tissue and blood were compared. To explore V-J signatures distinguishing ophthalmopathy from hyperthyroidism, a discovery set of 100 patients (43 ophthalmopathy, 55 to 60 stable hyperthyroidism) was enrolled. Following sampling, methimazole starting at 30 mg daily was administered to hyperthyroidism patients, and high-dose intravenous methylprednisolone was administered to ophthalmopathy patients. An independent validation cohort comprised 18 hyperthyroidism patients and some 16 patients who later progressed from hyperthyroidism to ophthalmopathy. Here is what the overall study found, with its caveats: Ophthalmopathy was separated from stable hyperthyroidism by the 13-signature model with 85% to 90% sensitivity and roughly 82% specificity in cross-validation and with 80%/75% in the test set. Sample size was not statistically predetermined, and group allocation was not concealed from the investigators. In validation, the model predicted ophthalmopathy progression with more than 55% sensitivity and 72.22% specificity; fewer than 15 predicted patients were CT-confirmed with GO in a median of approximately 6.5 months. Most of the expanded thyroid clonotypes with a frequency above 0.001 were also detected in blood, and it was suggested that the thyroid immune response may be reflected by blood repertoires.

The CDR3 has 15 amino acids, counting the end cysteine and phenylalanine. Only the CDR3 part of the read is kept: 45 bases, read in frame from the first base. CDR1 and CDR2 were assigned from the germline V gene as SGHDT and YYEEEE. The V and J ends are trimmed by 4 bases and 7 bases, leaving 18 bases between them. The receptor was isolated from an adult man with Graves' hyperthyroidism. Sequenced: peripheral blood or thyroid tissue (not recorded which). Recombination connected TRBV5-6 to TRBJ1-5; tentative D gene TRBD1, with 5 bases matching. The CDR3 protein sequence reads: CASSPGVGRGQPQHF. The base sequence is TGTGCCAGCAGCCCCGGGGTGGGGCGAGGACAGCCCCAGCATTTT.